The 9 T cell receptor beta chains listed next were all sequenced from one sample in a study of neurological immune-mediated disorders (dated by TCRdb to the late 2010s). The library came from 5' RACE. The sequencer listed for this sample is Illumina HiSeq 2500. The public reads were run again by TCRdb, first through fastp at Q25 and then through MiXCR, and only productive beta chains were kept. When rows share a CDR3 protein, they turn into one entry using the most common DNA and genes. This sample holds roughly 20,000 distinct CDR3 sequences; 12% to 15% were observed only once. The ten most abundant clones make up approximately 8% of the sample. The material sequenced was CD4+ T cells from blood. These receptors originate from a woman aged 60-75 years with HTLV-1-associated myelopathy (HAM/TSP).

The table lists this clonotype with many counts. This chain joins TRBV7-2 and TRBJ2-6, with D uncertain. Germline-derived CDR1 and CDR2 are SGHTA and FQGNSA. This CDR3 spans 11 amino acids. V was shortened by 5 bases and J by 10 bases, with 6 bases between the two germline ends. The CDR3 DNA follows: TGTGCCAGCAGCCCGGGTAACGTCCTGACTTTC. Translating gives CASSPGNVLTF.

In its sample, this clonotype is medium-sized. The J gene is TRBJ2-3, the V gene TRBV20-1; 11 nucleotides match TRBD2. J gave up 5 bases and V 6 bases, and 10 bases lay outside the gene matches. This CDR3 region has 15 residues. Germline CDR1 reads DFQATT; CDR2 reads SNEGSKA (reference sequence). The DNA of the CDR3 is TGCAGTGCCATTACCTCTAGCGGGGGGCAAGATACGCAGTATTTT. It codes for CSAITSSGGQDTQYF.

This clonotype was seen ten or more times. The chain is built from TRBV7-9 and TRBJ2-1, with TRBD1 matching over 8 bases. Germline-derived CDR1 and CDR2 are SEHNR and FQNEAQ (reference sequence). Trimming cost V 5 bases and J 1 base; bases outside gene matches: 4. This CDR3 has 15 residues. The CDR3 DNA sequence: TGTGCCAGCAGCCGGGACAGGCGATCCTACAATGAGCAGTTCTTC. Its translation is CASSRDRRSYNEQFF.

In its sample, this clonotype was seen many times. The gene calls are TRBV7-2 and TRBJ2-7; 8 bases align to TRBD2. With V trimmed by 2 bases and J by 5 bases, 8 bases remained unmatched. Germline lookup yields CDR1 SGHTA and CDR2 FQGNSA. CDR3 length equals 15 residues. CDR3 DNA: TGTGCCAGCAGCTTAAAGACGGGGGGGCTCGACGAGCAGTACTTC. Its translation: CASSLKTGGLDEQYF.

This clonotype was observed many times. The chain links TRBV25-1 to TRBJ2-1, with 7 bases that match TRBD2. Germline V gives CDR1 MGHDK, CDR2 SYGVNS. The junction had 4 bases not matched to a gene; V was cut back by 6 bases and J by 2 bases. This CDR3 contains 14 residues. The CDR3 reads CASRGRGTYNEQFF. DNA for the CDR3: TGTGCCAGCAGAGGGAGGGGAACCTACAATGAGCAGTTCTTC.

The rearrangement uses TRBV6-2 or TRBV6-3 and TRBJ1-5, with D possibly matching TRBD1 (5 bases). V dropped 7 bases and J dropped 3 bases, with 13 bases sitting between them. The length of the CDR3 is 14 residues. Germline CDR1 and CDR2: MNHEY and SVGEGT. For the CDR3, the DNA is TGTGCCAGCATCATGGACGGGACCAATCAGCCCCAGCATTTT. It encodes CASIMDGTNQPQHF.

The chain is built from TRBV5-1 and TRBJ2-7, with a tentative D call TRBD1 (7 bases). From germline, CDR1 is SGHRS and CDR2 YFSETQ. V was cut by 3 bases and J by 0 bases, with 10 bases left in between. CDR3 length: 14 residues. The CDR3 here is CASSWRDSSYEQYF. The CDR3 coding sequence is TGCGCCAGCAGCTGGCGGGACAGCTCCTACGAGCAGTACTTC.

This clonotype was picked up many times. The chain uses TRBV29-1 and TRBJ1-5, with D possibly TRBD1 on 5 matching bases. V shed 4 bases and J shed 3 bases, with 13 bases lying between them. Germline V gene data show CDR1 as SQVTM and CDR2 as ANQGSEA. The CDR3 covers 14 residues. The CDR3: CSVGGTGPNQPQHF. In DNA form, the CDR3 reads TGCAGCGTTGGGGGTACGGGGCCCAATCAGCCCCAGCATTTT.

This clonotype was observed at least ten times. The gene calls are TRBV5-1 and TRBJ2-2, with TRBD1 as a possible D gene (6 bases). The length of the CDR3 is 14 residues. Germline lookup yields CDR1 SGHRS and CDR2 YFSETQ. V dropped 3 bases and J dropped 5 bases, with 11 bases sitting between them. The CDR3 DNA reads TGCGCCAGCAGCTACTGGACAGCAACCGGGGAGCTGTTTTTT. Protein product: CASSYWTATGELFF.